The T cell receptor (beta chain) described here comes from a study of blood T cell repertoires in COVID-19. As for the study in general: The United States, Italy and Spain provided the acute and convalescent COVID-19 samples.

Looked up from germline, CDR1 is SEHNR and CDR2 is FQNEAQ (reference sequence). The V and J ends lost 5 bases and 5 bases, in that order; junction bases with no gene match: 6. The CDR3 covers 14 residues. Authors' processing steps: Researchers report that nucleated cell counts were estimated from reference gene primer amplification. Generated by immunoSEQ multiplex PCR, the TCRdb table keeps only in-frame clones and is missing some. The D gene and trimming were derived from the DNA, and the V and J assignments and clone size from that table. Among under 200,000 clones listed, more than 75% were seen once.

V and J are TRBV7-9 and TRBJ1-1; the match to TRBD1 covers 9 bases. The sequence came from a man aged 40-49 years with active or convalescent COVID-19. The sequenced material came from peripheral blood. Written as DNA, the CDR3 is TGTGCCAGCAGCCCGGGGACAGGGCCGACTGAAGCTTTCTTT. Translating gives CASSPGTGPTEAFF. Based on the CDR3 plus reference TRBV7-9 and TRBJ1-1, the full variable domain is DTGVSQNPRHKITKRGQNVTFRCDPISEHNRLYWYRQTLGQGPEFLTYFQNEAQLEKSRLLSDRFSAERPKGSFSTLEIQRTEQGDSAMYLCASSPGTGPTEAFFGQGTRLTVV.